Below, 31 T cell receptor beta chains from the same sample are listed, as sequenced in a study of glioma-infiltrating T cells after dendritic cell vaccination. Measured with immunoSEQ multiplex PCR; TCRdb has only the in-frame clones, and not every one. The data show under 100,000 clones, about four fifths seen once. Sequencing was performed on blood, taken before dendritic cell vaccination. The receptors derive from a human donor with glioblastoma.

V usage is TRBV5-1 and J usage is TRBJ1-5; no clear D. The length of the CDR3 is 14 residues. Between the trimmed V and J ends, which lost 1 base and 3 bases, there was a span of 8 bases. The germline gives CDR1 SGHRS, CDR2 YFSETQ. Written as DNA, the CDR3 is TGCGCCAGCAGCTTGAGCCCTGACAATCAGCCCCAGCATTTT. Its translation is CASSLSPDNQPQHF. Variable domain in full (rest from reference TRBV5-1 and TRBJ1-5): KAGVTQTPRYLIKTRGQQVTLSCSPISGHRSVSWYQQTPGQGLQFLFEYFSETQRNKGNFPGRFSGRQFSNSRSEMNVSTLELGDSALYLCASSLSPDNQPQHFGDGTRLSIL.

This rearrangement joins TRBV11-2 to TRBJ1-1, with TRBD1 identical over 7 bases. The CDR3 sequence is 15 residues long. The germline gives CDR1 SGHAT, CDR2 FQNNGV. V lost 6 bases, J lost 3 bases, and 10 bases stayed unmatched. CDR3 DNA sequence: TGTGCCAGCAGACAAGCCGACAGGGAGTACACTGAAGCTTTCTTT. Protein sequence: CASRQADREYTEAFF.

This rearrangement joins TRBV10-3 to TRBJ2-3; 13 bases are shared with TRBD2. The CDR3 extends over 15 amino acids. CDR1 and CDR2 (germline): ENHRY, SYGVKD. V shed 5 bases, J shed 4 bases, and the junction held 3 bases outside the gene matches. CDR3 bases: TGTGCCATCAGTACACTAGCGGGGGGGCCAGATACGCAGTATTTT. Protein sequence: CAISTLAGGPDTQYF.

The chain couples TRBV5-1 to TRBJ2-7; 9 nucleotides line up with TRBD1. Germline V gene data show CDR1 as SGHRS and CDR2 as YFSETQ. The V gene end was trimmed by 3 bases and the J gene end by 2 bases; junction bases not matched to a gene: 6. CDR3 length equals 15 residues. The CDR3 DNA is TGCGCCAGCAGCTCGATGACAGGGGGTCCCTACGAGCAGTACTTC. Amino acid sequence: CASSSMTGGPYEQYF.

This clone was seen a handful of times. The chain combines TRBV5-1 with TRBJ2-7; D is perhaps TRBD1 (6 bases). Deletions cut 3 bases from V and 5 bases from J, with 18 bases between. CDR1 SGHRS and CDR2 YFSETQ come from the germline V gene. This CDR3 comprises 15 residues. The CDR3 DNA reads as TGCGCCAGCAGCTCGGCTGGAGGCAGGGGACACGAGCAGTACTTC. Translation: CASSSAGGRGHEQYF.

This clone was observed a single time. V gene TRBV2 combines with J gene TRBJ1-1; 9 bases agree with TRBD1. This CDR3 is 13 amino acids long. J lost 4 bases, V lost 6 bases, and 3 bases had no gene match. Germline V lookup: CDR1 SNHLY, CDR2 FYNNEI. This chain's CDR3 is CASSLTGGTEAFF. The CDR3 DNA follows: TGTGCCAGCAGCCTGACAGGGGGCACTGAAGCTTTCTTT.

The chain is built from TRBV15 and TRBJ2-7; 7 bases agree with TRBD2. V dropped 1 base and J dropped 7; count of bases not matched to a gene: 10. The CDR3 is made up of 15 amino acids. The germline gives CDR1 LNHNV, CDR2 YYDKDF (reference sequence). The CDR3 spells CATSRGPYPGGEQYF. CDR3 DNA: TGTGCCACCAGCAGAGGGCCCTACCCGGGGGGAGAGCAGTACTTC. The variable domain in full, completed from reference TRBV15 and TRBJ2-7, reads DAMVIQNPRYQVTQFGKPVTLSCSQTLNHNVMYWYQQKSSQAPKLLFHYYDKDFNNEADTPDNFQSRRPNTSFCFLDIRSPGLGDTAMYLCATSRGPYPGGEQYFGPGTRLTVT.

The V gene is TRBV30, the J gene TRBJ2-7; 14 bases fit TRBD2. J was trimmed by 4 bases and V by 4 bases; bases with no gene match: 3. The CDR3 loop spans 14 amino acids. Germline CDR1 reads GTSNPN; CDR2 reads SVGIG (reference sequence). Here the CDR3 reads CAWTRLAGGYEQYF. For the CDR3, the DNA is TGTGCCTGGACCAGACTAGCGGGAGGGTACGAGCAGTACTTC.

The V gene is TRBV6-1, the J gene TRBJ1-2; TRBD1 matches at 7 bases. The germline V gene has CDR1 MNHNS and CDR2 SASEGT. The CDR3 has 15 amino acids. The trim removed 4 bases at V and 0 bases at J, leaving 5 bases unmatched. CDR3 in DNA: TGTGCCAGCAGTGCTGGGACAGCCTCTAACTATGGCTACACCTTC. Translating gives CASSAGTASNYGYTF.

The chain carries TRBV11-3 and TRBJ2-1; possibly TRBD2 for D (6 bases). The CDR3 is 14 residues long. Germline values: CDR1 SGHNT, CDR2 YENEEA. Trimming took off 1 base at V and 9 bases at J, with 13 bases between the two ends. The CDR3 spells CASSLGGKSGEQFF. The DNA for the CDR3 is TGTGCCAGCAGCTTAGGCGGGAAGTCCGGTGAGCAGTTCTTC.

The gene calls are TRBV19 and TRBJ1-5; no clear D gene. V was trimmed by 6 bases and J by 9 bases, leaving 21 bases between them. This CDR3 is 15 amino acids long. Germline CDR1 reads LNHDA; CDR2 reads SQIVND (reference sequence). This chain's CDR3 is CASRSGSTPRTPQHF. The DNA for the CDR3 is TGTGCCAGTAGGTCGGGATCCACACCCAGGACGCCCCAGCATTTT.

This clone has only one observation. V and J are TRBV5-1 and TRBJ2-1; TRBD2 matches 10 bases. CDR1 and CDR2 (germline): SGHRS, YFSETQ. The trim removed 5 bases at V and 8 bases at J, leaving 22 bases unmatched. The CDR3 is 19 residues long. In nucleotides, the CDR3 is TGCGCCAGCAGTACCGGACTAGCGGTGGGCCCACTAATGAGGGATGAGCAGTTCTTC. Its protein product is CASSTGLAVGPLMRDEQFF.

This clone was found once. The V call is TRBV10-2, the J call TRBJ2-1; TRBD2 matches at 11 bases. The germline V gene has CDR1 WSHSY and CDR2 SAAADI. CDR3 length: 15 residues. V was pared by 5 bases and J by 5 bases, with 5 bases of the junction left unmatched. The CDR3 DNA reads as TGCGCCAGCAGTATGACTAGCGGGGCCGACAATGAGCAGTTCTTC. Its protein is CASSMTSGADNEQFF.

This chain uses TRBV5-5 with TRBJ1-5; 7 bases are a match to TRBD1. V dropped 5 bases and J dropped 0; count of bases not matched to a gene: 2. Germline V CDR1 and CDR2: SGHKS, YYEKEE (reference sequence). The CDR3 has 14 amino acids. The CDR3 sequence is CASSRDSSNQPQHF. For the CDR3, the DNA is TGTGCCAGCAGTAGGGACAGTAGCAATCAGCCCCAGCATTTT.

The chain recombines TRBV18 with TRBJ1-1; maybe TRBD1 (6 bases). The CDR3 is made up of 13 amino acids. V lost 5 bases and J lost 8, with 15 bases in between. The germline gives CDR1 KGHSH, CDR2 LQKENI. The CDR3 sequence: CASSGQTDSEAFF. CDR3 sequence (DNA): TGTGCCAGCTCAGGGCAGACGGACAGCGAAGCTTTCTTT. Combining the CDR3 with reference TRBV18 and TRBJ1-1 gives the whole variable domain NAGVMQNPRHLVRRRGQEARLRCSPMKGHSHVYWYRQLPEEGLKFMVYLQKENIIDESGMPKERFSAEFPKEGPSILRIQQVVRGDSAAYFCASSGQTDSEAFFGQGTRLTVV.

J is TRBJ2-2 and V is TRBV19; 7 bases map to TRBD1. The CDR3 spans 16 residues. Trimming removed 9 bases from V and 5 bases from J; junction bases left unmatched: 15. Germline CDR1 LNHDA, CDR2 SQIVND (reference sequence). CDR3 region: CASNHRGEVGTGELFF. The CDR3 nucleotides read TGTGCCAGCAACCACAGGGGCGAGGTGGGGACCGGGGAGCTGTTTTTT.

The CDR3: CASSQREAGAIVYGYTF. The CDR3 region has the DNA TGCGCCAGCAGCCAAAGGGAAGCGGGGGCTATTGTCTATGGCTACACCTTC. This chain uses TRBV4-1 with TRBJ1-2, with D perhaps matching TRBD1 (6 bases). The ends were cut back, 2 bases at V and 4 bases at J, with 20 bases in the middle. The CDR3 has 17 residues. Germline V gene sequence: CDR1 MGHRA, CDR2 YSYEKL.

The V gene is TRBV4-2, the J gene TRBJ1-1; 10 bases are a match to TRBD1. Looked up from germline, CDR1 is LGHNA and CDR2 is YNFKEQ. With V trimmed by 6 bases and J by 6 bases, 10 bases remained unmatched. CDR3 length: 15 amino acids. The CDR3: CASRPAGQGEAEAFF. For the CDR3, the DNA is TGTGCCAGCAGACCCGCTGGACAGGGGGAGGCTGAAGCTTTCTTT.

This chain uses TRBV18 with TRBJ2-7; 8 bases fit TRBD1. This CDR3 spans 14 amino acids. V lost 4 bases and J lost 3; bases outside the gene matches: 5. CDR1 is KGHSH and CDR2 is LQKENI in the germline V gene. CDR3 amino acids: CASSRVQGGYEQYF. The CDR3 nucleotides are TGTGCCAGCTCACGGGTACAGGGGGGCTACGAGCAGTACTTC.

The gene calls are TRBV14 and TRBJ1-6; D gene ambiguous. Deletions cut 0 bases from V and 4 bases from J, with 4 bases between. Germline CDR1 reads SGHDN; CDR2 reads FVKESK. The CDR3 loop spans 14 amino acids. CDR3 loop: CASSQDIYNSPLHF. In DNA form, the CDR3 reads TGTGCCAGCAGCCAAGATATATATAATTCACCCCTCCACTTT.

The chain combines TRBV4-1 with TRBJ1-2; 7 bases match TRBD1. There are 16 residues in the CDR3. Unmatched junction bases numbered 10, after V lost 2 bases and J lost 4 bases. Germline CDR1 is MGHRA and CDR2 is YSYEKL. The CDR3 spells CASSQPFWTGVYGYTF. CDR3 nucleotide sequence: TGCGCCAGCAGCCAACCCTTTTGGACAGGAGTCTATGGCTACACCTTC.

Concerning this clone: The junction departs from the called germline gene at one end, perhaps through a read error. V usage is TRBV7-3 and J usage is TRBJ2-7; 7 bases line up with TRBD1. The CDR3 spans 16 residues. Germline V gives CDR1 SGHTA, CDR2 FQGTGA. CDR3 loop: CASNLSRDRKSYEQYF. The CDR3 bases are TGTGCCAGCAACTTATCTCGGGACAGAAAATCCTACGAGCAGTACTTC.

The chain links TRBV27 to TRBJ1-5, with 9 bases lining up with TRBD1. The CDR3 sequence is 17 residues long. Unmatched junction bases numbered 9, after V lost 5 bases and J lost 1 base. Germline V gene sequence: CDR1 MNHEY, CDR2 SMNVEV (reference sequence). CDR3 DNA: TGTGCCAGCAGTACTTACAGGGGGCCGGGGAGCAATCAGCCCCAGCATTTT. Protein product: CASSTYRGPGSNQPQHF.

The CDR3 DNA is TGTGCCAGCAGTCCCTTCACAGGGGATGCGGGAACTGAAGCTTTCTTT. Its protein product is CASSPFTGDAGTEAFF. The rearrangement links TRBV6-6 to TRBJ1-1; 7 nucleotides match TRBD1. V lost 5 bases, J lost 5 bases, and 14 bases stayed unmatched. CDR1 and CDR2 (germline): MNHNY, SVGAGI (reference sequence). The CDR3 runs to 16 residues.

The rearrangement joins TRBV2 to TRBJ1-2, with 7 bases identical to TRBD1. Germline trimming cut 4 bases from V and 8 bases from J; bases unmatched to any gene: 7. The CDR3 totals 13 residues. In germline, CDR1 is SNHLY, CDR2 FYNNEI. Here the CDR3 reads CASSVQGGWGYTF. Written as DNA, the CDR3 is TGTGCCAGCAGTGTGCAGGGGGGATGGGGCTACACCTTC.

Concerning this clone itself: Other DNA variants within this sample encode the same CDR3. The chain couples TRBV5-1 to TRBJ1-1, with D perhaps TRBD1 (5 bases). With 3 bases removed from V and 1 base from J, the gap between germline ends came to 7 bases. This CDR3 spans 13 amino acids. Germline-derived CDR1 and CDR2 are SGHRS and YFSETQ. The CDR3 spells CASSSTANTEAFF. As DNA, the CDR3 is TGCGCCAGCAGCTCGACAGCGAACACTGAAGCTTTCTTT.

The gene calls are TRBV5-4 and TRBJ2-7; tentatively, D is TRBD2 (5 bases). Trimming pared 4 bases from V and 6 bases from J, leaving 14 bases between. The V gene's germline CDR1 is SGHNT and CDR2 YYREEE (reference sequence). The CDR3 totals 13 residues. CDR3: CASSPRDLSEQYF. For the CDR3, the DNA is TGTGCCAGCAGCCCCCGGGATCTCTCCGAGCAGTACTTC.

This sequence joins TRBV15 and TRBJ1-1; a weak D match, TRBD1 (5 bases). Germline lookup yields CDR1 LNHNV and CDR2 YYDKDF (reference sequence). The CDR3 length is 16 residues. The V end was cut by 5 bases, the J end by 1 base, with 17 bases between. The CDR3 sequence is CATSLRHAGGNTEAFF. In DNA form, the CDR3 reads TGTGCCACCAGCCTTAGGCACGCCGGGGGGAACACTGAAGCTTTCTTT.

J is TRBJ1-6 and V is TRBV5-1; D possibly corresponds to TRBD1 (6 bases). The CDR3 runs to 15 residues. The V end was cut by 5 bases, the J end by 8 bases, with 17 bases between. CDR1 and CDR2 (germline): SGHRS, YFSETQ. The CDR3 loop is CASSSRGLGDSPLHF. In nucleotides, the CDR3 is TGCGCCAGCAGTTCCAGGGGCTTGGGGGATTCACCCCTCCACTTT.

The chain links TRBV11-3 to TRBJ2-5; 14 positions match TRBD2. V was pared by 4 bases and J by 4 bases, with 5 bases of the junction left unmatched. The germline gives CDR1 SGHNT, CDR2 YENEEA. The CDR3 sequence is 16 residues long. CDR3 loop: CASSSGTSGGIETQYF. CDR3 DNA sequence: TGTGCCAGCAGCTCGGGGACTAGCGGGGGTATAGAGACCCAGTACTTC. Variable domain in full (rest from reference TRBV11-3 and TRBJ2-5): EAGVVQSPRYKIIEKKQPVAFWCNPISGHNTLYWYLQNLGQGPELLIRYENEEAVDDSQLPKDRFSAERLKGVDSTLKIQPAELGDSAVYLCASSSGTSGGIETQYFGPGTRLLVL.

The rearrangement uses TRBV6-6 and TRBJ2-7, with 10 nucleotides matching TRBD1. Germline V gives CDR1 MNHNY, CDR2 SVGAGI (reference sequence). With V trimmed by 6 bases and J by 5 bases, 7 bases remained unmatched. The CDR3 extends over 14 amino acids. CDR3 coding DNA: TGTGCCAGCAGCCAGACAGGGGGCGGGAACGAGCAGTACTTC. Protein product: CASSQTGGGNEQYF.